The 9 T cell receptor beta chains given below trace back to one sample, sequenced in a study of control samples from healthy donors and cancer patients. The repertoire was sequenced with immunoSEQ multiplex PCR; TCRdb's copy has only in-frame clones and lacks some. The table includes tens of thousands of clones, 89% detected once. Sample: PBMCs. These receptors all stem from a woman between 45 and 65 years old with colorectal cancer.

The chain recombines TRBV4-3 with TRBJ1-2; 7 bases align to TRBD1. The CDR3 is made up of 16 amino acids. The germline gives CDR1 LGHNA, CDR2 YSLEER. V lost 1 base and J lost 5; bases outside the gene matches: 10. The DNA for the CDR3 is TGCGCCAGCAGCCAAGGGGCTGACAGGGAAGTTTATGGCTACACCTTC. This codes for CASSQGADREVYGYTF.

This chain joins TRBV12-5 and TRBJ2-1; no clear D. The CDR3 length is 12 residues. In germline, CDR1 is LGHNT, CDR2 FRNRAP. V was pared by 5 bases and J by 12 bases, with 14 bases between. CDR3 sequence reads: CASGQDRLGQFF. The CDR3 bases are TGTGCTAGTGGTCAAGACCGCCTCGGGCAGTTCTTC.

V usage is TRBV2 and J usage is TRBJ1-4; D is possibly TRBD1 (6 bases). CDR3 length equals 12 residues. V was trimmed by 8 bases and J by 8 bases, leaving 12 bases between them. The germline V gene has CDR1 SNHLY and CDR2 FYNNEI. For the CDR3, the DNA is TGTGCCAGCCAGGGGAATCGGGAAAAACTGTTTTTT. Translating it yields CASQGNREKLFF.

This clone was observed a few times. The V and J genes are TRBV7-9 and TRBJ1-1; D ambiguous. CDR1 SEHNR and CDR2 FQNEAQ come from the germline V gene (reference sequence). Trimming took 0 bases from V and 4 from J, leaving 9 bases between them. This CDR3 region has 14 residues. CDR3 sequence (DNA): TGTGCCAGCAGCTTAGCGGGGATAGGCACTGAAGCTTTCTTT. Translation gives CASSLAGIGTEAFF.

This clone was seen more than once but under ten times. V gene TRBV11-1 combines with J gene TRBJ1-5; 7 positions agree with TRBD1. This CDR3 is built from 16 residues. CDR1 is SGHAT and CDR2 is FQDESV in the germline V gene (reference sequence). Losses at the gene ends were 0 bases for V and 2 bases for J; bases not matched to a gene: 4. As DNA, the CDR3 is TGTGCCAGCAGCTTAGCCGGACAGGTTGGCAATCAGCCCCAGCATTTT. This encodes CASSLAGQVGNQPQHF.

This clone has only a few counts. At the DNA level, this CDR3 is encoded by other sequences in the same sample as well. The genes are TRBV5-6 and TRBJ1-2, with TRBD1 as a possible D gene (5 bases). This CDR3 contains 13 residues. Deletions cut 1 base from V and 6 bases from J, with 10 bases between. Germline V gives CDR1 SGHDT, CDR2 YYEEEE. CDR3 nucleotide sequence: TGTGCCAGCAGCTTGAGGCAGGGTGATGGCTACACCTTC. The encoded protein is CASSLRQGDGYTF.

The CDR3 protein is CASSVANENSPLHF. The CDR3 DNA sequence: TGTGCCAGCAGCGTAGCGAATGAGAATTCACCCCTCCACTTT. The chain employs TRBV9 and TRBJ1-6; D remains ambiguous. Between the trimmed V and J ends, which lost 0 bases and 7 bases, there was a span of 8 bases. Germline V gene lookup returns CDR1 SGDLS and CDR2 YYNGEE. CDR3 length equals 14 residues.

V usage is TRBV25-1 and J usage is TRBJ1-5, with no clear D. Germline V CDR1 and CDR2: MGHDK, SYGVNS. V was trimmed by 4 bases and J by 4 bases, leaving 8 bases between them. The CDR3 runs to 13 residues. CDR3: CASSGAPNQPQHF. CDR3 nucleotides: TGTGCCAGCAGTGGGGCTCCAAATCAGCCCCAGCATTTT.

The genes are TRBV10-2 and TRBJ1-5, with unresolved D. This CDR3 is built from 14 residues. Deletions cut 7 bases from V and 4 bases from J, with 14 bases between. Germline CDR1 reads WSHSY; CDR2 reads SAAADI. CDR3 nucleotides: TGCGCCAGCAAGGTTTCAGGAGGAAATCAGCCCCAGCATTTT. Amino acid sequence: CASKVSGGNQPQHF.